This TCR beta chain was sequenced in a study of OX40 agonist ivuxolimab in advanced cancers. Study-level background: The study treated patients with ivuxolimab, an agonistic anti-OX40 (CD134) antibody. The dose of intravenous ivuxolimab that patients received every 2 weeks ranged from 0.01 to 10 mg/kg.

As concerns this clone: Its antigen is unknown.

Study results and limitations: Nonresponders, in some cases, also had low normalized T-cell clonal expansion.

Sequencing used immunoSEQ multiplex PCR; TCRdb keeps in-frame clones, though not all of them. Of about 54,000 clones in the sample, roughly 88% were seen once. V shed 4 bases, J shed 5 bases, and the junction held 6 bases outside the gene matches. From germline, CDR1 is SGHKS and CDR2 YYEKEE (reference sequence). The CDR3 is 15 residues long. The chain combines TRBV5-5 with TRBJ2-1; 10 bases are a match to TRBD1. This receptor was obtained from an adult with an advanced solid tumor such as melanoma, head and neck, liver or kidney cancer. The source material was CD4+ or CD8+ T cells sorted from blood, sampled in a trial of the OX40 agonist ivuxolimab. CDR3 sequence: CASSKGQGVDNEQFF. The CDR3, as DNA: TGTGCCAGCAGCAAAGGACAGGGGGTGGACAATGAGCAGTTCTTC.